This T cell receptor beta chain was observed in a study of shared clonotypes between healthy human individuals. On the study more broadly: CD4 naive cells filled three plates per donor, CD4 memory three, CD8 naive two and CD8 memory one.

Assay: immunoSEQ multiplex PCR; the TCRdb copy retains only in-frame clones and omits some. The sample yields about 680,000 clones, around 92% seen once. Concerning this clone: Antigen specificity is unknown.

CD45RO-negative cells were positively selected for CCR7, leaving out terminally differentiated effector memory CD45RA+ cells. Trimming took off 3 bases at V and 9 bases at J, with 8 bases between the two ends. The CDR3 length is 12 residues. Germline loops: CDR1 MGHDK, CDR2 SYGVNS. Study-wide results and limits: Limited genetic and exposure-history diversity came from having few donors. Some naive CD4 clonotypes, roughly 4.5%, turned up in common across a handful of donors.

The sequence came from a man aged 25 to 40 in good health. V gene TRBV25-1 combines with J gene TRBJ2-2; D gene ambiguous. Sequenced material: naive CD8+ T cells sorted from blood. CDR3 coding DNA: TGTGCCAGCAGTGACGACTGGCGGGAGCTGTTTTTT. This encodes CASSDDWRELFF.